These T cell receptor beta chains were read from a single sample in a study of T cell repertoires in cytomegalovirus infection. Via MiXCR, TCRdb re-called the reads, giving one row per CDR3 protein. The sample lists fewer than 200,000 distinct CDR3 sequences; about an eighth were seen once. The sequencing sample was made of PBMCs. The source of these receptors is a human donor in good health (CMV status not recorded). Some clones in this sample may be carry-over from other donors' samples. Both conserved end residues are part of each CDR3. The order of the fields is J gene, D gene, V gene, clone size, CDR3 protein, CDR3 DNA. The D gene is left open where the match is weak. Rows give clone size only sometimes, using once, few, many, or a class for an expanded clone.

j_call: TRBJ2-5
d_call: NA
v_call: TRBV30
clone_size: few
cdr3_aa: CAWSGDNQETQYF
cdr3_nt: TGTGCCTGGAGTGGGGACAACCAAGAGACCCAGTACTTC

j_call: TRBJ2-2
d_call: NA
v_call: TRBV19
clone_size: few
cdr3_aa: CASIPPVPNTGELFF
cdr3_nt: TGTGCCAGTATCCCCCCGGTCCCGAACACCGGGGAGCTGTTTTTT

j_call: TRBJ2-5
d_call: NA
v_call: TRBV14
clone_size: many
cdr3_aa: CASSQDLGQETQYF
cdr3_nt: TGTGCCAGCAGCCAAGACTTGGGGCAAGAGACCCAGTACTTC

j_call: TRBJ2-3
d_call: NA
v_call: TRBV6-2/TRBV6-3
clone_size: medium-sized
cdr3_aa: CASSPWGSTDTQYF
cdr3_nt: TGTGCCAGCAGTCCCTGGGGGAGCACAGATACGCAGTATTTT

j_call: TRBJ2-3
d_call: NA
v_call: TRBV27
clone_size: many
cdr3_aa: CASSPPGTDTQYF
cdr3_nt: TGTGCCAGCAGCCCGCCCGGCACAGATACGCAGTATTTT

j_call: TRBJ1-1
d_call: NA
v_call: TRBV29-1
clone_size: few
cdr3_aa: CSALGVTEAFF
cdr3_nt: TGCAGCGCCCTAGGGGTAACTGAAGCTTTCTTT

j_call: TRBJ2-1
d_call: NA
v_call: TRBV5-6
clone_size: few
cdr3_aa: CASSLAPNEQFF
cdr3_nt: TGTGCCAGCAGCTTGGCCCCCAATGAGCAGTTCTTC

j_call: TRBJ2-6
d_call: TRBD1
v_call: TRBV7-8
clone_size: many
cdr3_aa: CASSEPGTGDSGANVLTF
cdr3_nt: TGTGCCAGCAGCGAACCGGGAACAGGGGACTCTGGGGCCAACGTCCTGACTTTC

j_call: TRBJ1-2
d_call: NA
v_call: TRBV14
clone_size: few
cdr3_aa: CASRGGSNYGYTF
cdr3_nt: TGTGCCAGCAGGGGAGGATCTAACTATGGCTACACCTTC

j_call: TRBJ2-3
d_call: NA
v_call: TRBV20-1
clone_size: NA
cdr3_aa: CSARDRSASTDTQYF
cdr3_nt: TGCAGTGCTAGAGATCGGAGCGCCAGCACAGATACGCAGTATTTT

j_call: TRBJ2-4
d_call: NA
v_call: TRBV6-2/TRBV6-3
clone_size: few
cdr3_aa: CASSYTGTTLAKNIQYF
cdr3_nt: TGTGCCAGCAGTTACACCGGGACGACGCTGGCCAAAAACATTCAGTACTTC

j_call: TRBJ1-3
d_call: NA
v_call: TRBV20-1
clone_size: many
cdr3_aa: CSALLGNTIYF
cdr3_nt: TGCAGTGCACTTCTTGGAAACACCATATATTTT

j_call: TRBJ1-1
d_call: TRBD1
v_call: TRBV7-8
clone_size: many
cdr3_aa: CASSPLVRGKGEAFF
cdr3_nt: TGTGCCAGCAGCCCCCTAGTCAGGGGGAAGGGTGAAGCTTTCTTT

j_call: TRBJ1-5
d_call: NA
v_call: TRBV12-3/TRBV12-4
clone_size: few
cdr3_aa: CASSLDRDSNQPQHF
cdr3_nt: TGTGCCAGCAGTTTAGACAGGGACAGCAATCAGCCCCAGCATTTT

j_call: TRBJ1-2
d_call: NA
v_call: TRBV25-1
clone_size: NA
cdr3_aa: CASSDGITGYTF
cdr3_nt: TGTGCCAGCAGTGACGGGATAACCGGCTACACCTTC

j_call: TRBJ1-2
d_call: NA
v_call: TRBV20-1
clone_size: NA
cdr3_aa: CSASAGSNYGYTF
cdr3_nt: TGCAGTGCTAGCGCAGGGTCTAACTATGGCTACACCTTC

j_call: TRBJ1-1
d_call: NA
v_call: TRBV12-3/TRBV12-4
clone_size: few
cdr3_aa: CASSLADGGTEAFF
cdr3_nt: TGTGCCAGCAGTTTGGCCGACGGGGGCACTGAAGCTTTCTTT

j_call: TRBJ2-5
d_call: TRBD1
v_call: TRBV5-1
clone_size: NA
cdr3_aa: CASSLAGTVIQETQYF
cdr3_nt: TGCGCCAGCAGCTTGGCCGGGACAGTGATCCAAGAGACCCAGTACTTC

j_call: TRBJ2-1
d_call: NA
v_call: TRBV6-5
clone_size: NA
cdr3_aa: CASSPVSPGANEQFF
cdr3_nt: TGTGCCAGCTCTCCCGTCTCTCCCGGGGCCAATGAGCAGTTCTTC

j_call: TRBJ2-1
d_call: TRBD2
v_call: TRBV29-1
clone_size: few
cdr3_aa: CSVETSGSYNEQFF
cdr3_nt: TGCAGCGTAGAAACTAGCGGGAGCTACAATGAGCAGTTCTTC

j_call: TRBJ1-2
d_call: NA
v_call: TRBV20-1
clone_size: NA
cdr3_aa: CSARPGGEIYGYTF
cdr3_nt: TGCAGTGCTAGACCTGGAGGGGAGATCTATGGCTACACCTTC

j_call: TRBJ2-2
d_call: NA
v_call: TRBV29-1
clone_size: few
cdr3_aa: CSVGNSVGTGELFF
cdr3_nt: TGCAGCGTTGGTAACAGTGTGGGCACCGGGGAGCTGTTTTTT

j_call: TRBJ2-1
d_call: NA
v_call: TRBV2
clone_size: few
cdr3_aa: CASDKYNEQFF
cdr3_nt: TGTGCCAGCGACAAATACAATGAGCAGTTCTTC

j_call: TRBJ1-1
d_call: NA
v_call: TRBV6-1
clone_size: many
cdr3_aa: CASMKDRMNTEAFF
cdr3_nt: TGTGCCAGCATGAAGGACAGAATGAACACTGAAGCTTTCTTT

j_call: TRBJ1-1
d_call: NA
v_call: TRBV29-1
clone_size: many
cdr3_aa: CSVDGRGAFF
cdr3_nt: TGCAGCGTTGACGGGAGAGGAGCTTTCTTT

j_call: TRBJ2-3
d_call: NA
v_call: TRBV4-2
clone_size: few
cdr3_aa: CASSQELVAGTNTDTQYF
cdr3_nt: TGTGCCAGCAGCCAAGAGCTCGTGGCGGGTACCAACACAGATACGCAGTATTTT

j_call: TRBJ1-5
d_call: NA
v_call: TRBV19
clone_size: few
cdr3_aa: CASSRLNRVTQPQHF
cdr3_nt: TGTGCCAGTAGTCGCCTAAACAGGGTTACTCAGCCCCAGCATTTT

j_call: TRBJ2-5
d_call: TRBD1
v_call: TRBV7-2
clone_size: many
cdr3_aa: CASRQQGVGGETQYF
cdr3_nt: TGTGCCAGCAGACAACAGGGGGTTGGGGGAGAGACCCAGTACTTC

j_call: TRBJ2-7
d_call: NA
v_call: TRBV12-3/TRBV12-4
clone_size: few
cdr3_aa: CASSLRGAEQYF
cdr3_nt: TGTGCCAGCAGTTTACGGGGGGCCGAGCAGTACTTC

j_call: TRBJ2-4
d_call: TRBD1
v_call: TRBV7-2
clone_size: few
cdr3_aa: CASSSGQGGTKNIQYF
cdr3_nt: TGTGCCAGCAGCTCAGGACAGGGGGGAACCAAAAACATTCAGTACTTC

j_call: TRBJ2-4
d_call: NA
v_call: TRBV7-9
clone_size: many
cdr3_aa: CASSLGGQNIQYF
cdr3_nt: TGTGCCAGCAGCTTAGGCGGGCAAAACATTCAGTACTTC

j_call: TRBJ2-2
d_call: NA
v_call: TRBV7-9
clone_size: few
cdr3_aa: CASTEGQYNTGELFF
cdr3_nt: TGTGCCAGCACAGAGGGCCAATATAACACCGGGGAGCTGTTTTTT

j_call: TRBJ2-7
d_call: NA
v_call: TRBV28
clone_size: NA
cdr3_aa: CASSLKGREQYF
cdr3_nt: TGTGCCAGCAGTTTAAAGGGCCGGGAGCAGTACTTC

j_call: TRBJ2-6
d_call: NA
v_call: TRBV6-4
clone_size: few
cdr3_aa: CASSDPGPSGANVLTF
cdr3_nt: TGTGCCAGCAGTGATCCCGGGCCCTCTGGGGCCAACGTCCTGACTTTC

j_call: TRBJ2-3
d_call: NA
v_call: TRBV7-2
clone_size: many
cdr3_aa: CATQQGLRTDTQYF
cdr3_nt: TGTGCCACCCAACAGGGTTTGCGAACAGATACGCAGTATTTT

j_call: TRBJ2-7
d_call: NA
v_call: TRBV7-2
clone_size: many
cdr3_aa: CASSWSPSSYEQYF
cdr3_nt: TGTGCCAGCAGCTGGAGCCCAAGCTCCTACGAGCAGTACTTC

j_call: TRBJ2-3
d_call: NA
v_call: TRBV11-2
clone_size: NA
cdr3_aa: CASSLTGFPDTQYF
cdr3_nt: TGTGCCAGCAGCTTAACAGGGTTTCCAGATACGCAGTATTTT

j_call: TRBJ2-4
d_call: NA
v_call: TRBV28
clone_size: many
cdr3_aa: CATTQEVGIQYF
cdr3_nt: TGTGCCACCACGCAGGAGGTTGGCATTCAGTACTTC

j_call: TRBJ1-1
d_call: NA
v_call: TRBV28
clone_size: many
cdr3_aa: CASTGVREAFF
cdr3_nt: TGTGCCAGCACCGGGGTGCGTGAAGCTTTCTTT

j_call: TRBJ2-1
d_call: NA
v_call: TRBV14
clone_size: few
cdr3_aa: CASSPQGWTLNEQFF
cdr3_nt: TGTGCCAGCAGCCCCCAGGGTTGGACCCTCAATGAGCAGTTCTTC

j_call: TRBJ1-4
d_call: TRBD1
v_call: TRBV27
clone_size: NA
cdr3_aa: CASSLGGTGLGKLFF
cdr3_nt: TGTGCCAGCAGTCTGGGGGGGACAGGGTTGGGGAAACTGTTTTTT

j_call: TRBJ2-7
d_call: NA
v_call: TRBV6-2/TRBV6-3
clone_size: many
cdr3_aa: CASGWQYSYEQYF
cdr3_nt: TGTGCCAGCGGTTGGCAATATTCCTACGAGCAGTACTTC

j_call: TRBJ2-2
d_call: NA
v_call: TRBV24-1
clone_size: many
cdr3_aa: CATSEGPGTLNTGELFF
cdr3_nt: TGTGCCACCAGTGAAGGACCCGGGACTTTGAACACCGGGGAGCTGTTTTTT

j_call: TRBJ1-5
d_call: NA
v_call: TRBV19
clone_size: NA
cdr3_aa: CATTSSNSNQPQHF
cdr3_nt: TGTGCCACCACGTCGTCAAATAGCAATCAGCCCCAGCATTTT

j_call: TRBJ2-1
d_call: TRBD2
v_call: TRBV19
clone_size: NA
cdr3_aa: CATLGLAAGSYNEQFF
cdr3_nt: TGTGCCACCCTGGGACTAGCGGCCGGCTCCTACAATGAGCAGTTCTTC

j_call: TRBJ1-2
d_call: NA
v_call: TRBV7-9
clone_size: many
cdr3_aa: CASSLGASGGYTF
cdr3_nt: TGTGCCAGCAGCCTGGGGGCGAGTGGTGGCTACACCTTC

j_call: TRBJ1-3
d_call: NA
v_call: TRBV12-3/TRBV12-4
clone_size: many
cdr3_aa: CASRPTGPGNTIYF
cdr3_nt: TGTGCCAGCAGACCTACAGGGCCTGGAAACACCATATATTTT

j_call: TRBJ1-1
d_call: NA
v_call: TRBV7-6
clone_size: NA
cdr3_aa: CASSLTAAANTEAFF
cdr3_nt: TGTGCCAGCAGCTTAACGGCGGCGGCGAACACTGAAGCTTTCTTT

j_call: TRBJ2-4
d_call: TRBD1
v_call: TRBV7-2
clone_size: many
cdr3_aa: CASSVGGGWAKNIQYF
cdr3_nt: TGTGCCAGCAGCGTAGGGGGCGGTTGGGCCAAAAACATTCAGTACTTC

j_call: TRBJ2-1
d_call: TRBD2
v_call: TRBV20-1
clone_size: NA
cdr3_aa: CSAENLAGSSYNEQFF
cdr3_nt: TGCAGTGCTGAAAACTTAGCGGGGAGCTCCTACAATGAGCAGTTCTTC

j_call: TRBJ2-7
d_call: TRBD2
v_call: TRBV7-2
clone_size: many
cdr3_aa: CASSLTGTSGRALLTYEQYF
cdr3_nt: TGTGCCAGCAGCTTAACAGGGACTAGCGGGAGGGCCCTACTTACCTACGAGCAGTACTTC

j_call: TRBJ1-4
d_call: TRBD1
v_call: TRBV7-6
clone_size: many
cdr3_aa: CASSLTGAPNEKLFF
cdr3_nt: TGTGCCAGCAGCTTGACAGGGGCGCCTAATGAAAAACTGTTTTTT

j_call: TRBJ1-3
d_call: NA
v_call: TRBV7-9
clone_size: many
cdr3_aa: CASSLAGNTIYF
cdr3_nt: TGTGCCAGCAGCTTGGCTGGAAACACCATATATTTT

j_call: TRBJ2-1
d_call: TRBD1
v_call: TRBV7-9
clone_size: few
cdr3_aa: CASSSTGGGNEQFF
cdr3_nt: TGTGCCAGCAGCTCGACAGGGGGGGGAAATGAGCAGTTCTTC